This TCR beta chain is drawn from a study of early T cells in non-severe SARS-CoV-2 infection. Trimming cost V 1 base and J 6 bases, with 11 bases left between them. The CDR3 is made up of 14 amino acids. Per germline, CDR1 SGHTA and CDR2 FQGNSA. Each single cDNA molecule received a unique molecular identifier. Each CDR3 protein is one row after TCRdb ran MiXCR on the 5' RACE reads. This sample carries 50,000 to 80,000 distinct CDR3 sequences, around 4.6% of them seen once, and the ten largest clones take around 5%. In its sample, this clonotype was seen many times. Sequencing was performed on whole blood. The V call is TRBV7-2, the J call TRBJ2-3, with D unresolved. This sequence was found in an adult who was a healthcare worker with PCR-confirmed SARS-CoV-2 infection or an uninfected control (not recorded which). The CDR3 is CASSLDVTWDTQYF. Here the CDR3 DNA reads TGTGCCAGCAGCTTAGACGTAACCTGGGATACGCAGTATTTT.